This T cell receptor beta chain derives from a study of identical twins. Study results and caveats: These conclusions were based on statistical analysis (cross-sectional, not following the same donors). Twin-shared out-of-frame alpha sequences showed excess low generation probability. It was possible that invariant MAIT and iNKT cells partly confounded the zero-insertion analyses.

TCRdb called the 5' RACE reads again in MiXCR, with one record for every CDR3 protein. The sample shows 250,000 or so distinct CDR3 sequences, roughly 13% of them seen only once. Germline V gene lookup returns CDR1 SEHNR and CDR2 FQNEAQ (reference sequence). With 6 bases removed from V and 2 bases from J, the gap between germline ends came to 12 bases. CDR3 size: 14 residues. Everyone who gave samples was a healthy Caucasian. Turning to this clonotype: Its matching antigen is unknown.

These same records also appear under a second study, on yellow fever vaccine responses in identical twins.

The sequence was collected from a woman aged 18 to 35 in good health. The specimen sequenced was memory (CD45RO+) T cells sorted from blood. The chain combines TRBV7-9 with TRBJ2-3; D is possibly TRBD1 or TRBD2 (5 bases each). The CDR3 coding sequence is TGTGCCAGCAGGCCTCCCGGGGCCACAGATACGCAGTATTTT. Residues: CASRPPGATDTQYF.